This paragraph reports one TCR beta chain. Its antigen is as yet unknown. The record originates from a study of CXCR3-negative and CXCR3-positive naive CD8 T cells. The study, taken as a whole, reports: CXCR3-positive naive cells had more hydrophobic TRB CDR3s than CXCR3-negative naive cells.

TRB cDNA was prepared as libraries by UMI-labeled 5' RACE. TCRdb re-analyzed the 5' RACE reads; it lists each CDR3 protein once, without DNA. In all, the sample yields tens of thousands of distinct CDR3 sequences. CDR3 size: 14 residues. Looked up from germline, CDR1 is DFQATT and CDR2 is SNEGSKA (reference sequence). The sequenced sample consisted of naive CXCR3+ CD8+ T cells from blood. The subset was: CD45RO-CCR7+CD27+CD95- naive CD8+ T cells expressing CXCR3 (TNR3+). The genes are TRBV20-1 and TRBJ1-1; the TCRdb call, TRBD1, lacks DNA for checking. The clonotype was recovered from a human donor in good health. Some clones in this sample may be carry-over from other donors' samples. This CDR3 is CSAHEAPGDTEAFF.